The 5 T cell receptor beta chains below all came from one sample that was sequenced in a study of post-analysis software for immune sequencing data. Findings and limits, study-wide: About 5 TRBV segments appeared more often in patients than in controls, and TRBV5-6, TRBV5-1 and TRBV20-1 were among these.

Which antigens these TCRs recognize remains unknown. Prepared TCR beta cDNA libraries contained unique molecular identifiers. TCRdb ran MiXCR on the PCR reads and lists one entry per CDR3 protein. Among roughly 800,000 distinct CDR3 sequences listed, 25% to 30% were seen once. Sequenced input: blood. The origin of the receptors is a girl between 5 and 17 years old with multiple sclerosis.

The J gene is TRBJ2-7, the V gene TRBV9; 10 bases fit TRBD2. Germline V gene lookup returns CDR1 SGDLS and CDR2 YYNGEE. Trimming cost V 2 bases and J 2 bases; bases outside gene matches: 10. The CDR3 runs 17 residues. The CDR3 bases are TGTGCCAGCAGCGTCGGACGAGCGGGAGGGTCGACCTACGAGCAGTACTTC. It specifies CASSVGRAGGSTYEQYF.

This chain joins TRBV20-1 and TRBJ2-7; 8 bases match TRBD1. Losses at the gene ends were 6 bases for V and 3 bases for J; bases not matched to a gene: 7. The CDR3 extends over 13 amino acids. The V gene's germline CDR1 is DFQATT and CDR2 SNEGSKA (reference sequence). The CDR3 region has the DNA TGCAGTGCCGTTAAGACAGGGGTCTACGAGCAGTACTTC. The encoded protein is CSAVKTGVYEQYF.

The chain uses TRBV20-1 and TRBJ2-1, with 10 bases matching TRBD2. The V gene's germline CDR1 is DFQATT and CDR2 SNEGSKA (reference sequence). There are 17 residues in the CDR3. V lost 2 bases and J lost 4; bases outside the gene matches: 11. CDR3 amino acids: CSARRPSGGQRYNEQFF. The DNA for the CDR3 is TGCAGTGCTAGAAGGCCTAGCGGGGGTCAAAGGTACAATGAGCAGTTCTTC.

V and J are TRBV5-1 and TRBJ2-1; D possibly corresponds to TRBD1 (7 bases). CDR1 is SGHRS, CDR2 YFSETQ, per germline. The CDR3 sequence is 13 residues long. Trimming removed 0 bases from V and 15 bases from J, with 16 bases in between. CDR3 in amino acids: CASSLVPGGKVFF. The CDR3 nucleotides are TGCGCCAGCAGCTTGGTTCCAGGGGGGAAGGTGTTCTTC.

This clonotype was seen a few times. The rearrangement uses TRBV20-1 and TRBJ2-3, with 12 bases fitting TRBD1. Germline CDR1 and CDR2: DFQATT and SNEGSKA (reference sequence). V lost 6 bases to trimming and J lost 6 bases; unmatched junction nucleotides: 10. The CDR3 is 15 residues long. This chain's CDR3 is CSAAPGQGARDTQYF. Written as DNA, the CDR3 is TGCAGTGCAGCTCCGGGACAGGGGGCGAGGGATACGCAGTATTTT.